The 20 T cell receptor beta chains below all came from one sample that was sequenced in a study of cytomegalovirus exposure and HLA in healthy donors. The PCR used 60 Vbeta and 13 Jbeta primers. Assay: immunoSEQ multiplex PCR; the TCRdb copy retains only in-frame clones and omits some. The table lists approximately 290,000 clones, around 80% of them singletons, with approximately 0.3% in the top ten. Sequencing was performed on PBMCs. All receptors derive from a girl aged 2 to 9 in good health and CMV-seronegative.

The V gene is TRBV30, the J gene TRBJ2-2; 8 bases are a match to TRBD2. The junction had 10 bases not matched to a gene; V was cut back by 2 bases and J by 5 bases. The CDR3 has 16 amino acids. Germline-derived CDR1 and CDR2 are GTSNPN and SVGIG (reference sequence). The CDR3 nucleotides are TGTGCCTGGAGTCACTGGACTAGCTGGGTGACCGGGGAGCTGTTTTTT. Amino acids: CAWSHWTSWVTGELFF.

The V gene is TRBV7-3, the J gene TRBJ2-2; possibly TRBD2 for D (6 bases). Per the germline V gene, CDR1 is SGHTA and CDR2 is FQGTGA. This CDR3 comprises 14 residues. V was shortened by 5 bases and J by 5 bases, with 12 bases between the two germline ends. This CDR3 is CASSTGVGTGELFF. The CDR3, as DNA: TGTGCCAGCAGCACGGGAGTAGGGACCGGGGAGCTGTTTTTT.

The chain recombines TRBV9 with TRBJ1-1, with a weak D call TRBD1 (5 bases). CDR3 length: 13 amino acids. Looked up from germline, CDR1 is SGDLS and CDR2 is YYNGEE. V lost 3 bases and J 7 bases, leaving 13 bases between the germline ends. The CDR3 sequence: CASSADGGLEAFF. DNA for the CDR3: TGTGCCAGCAGCGCCGACGGGGGTCTTGAAGCTTTCTTT.

The rearrangement links TRBV10-3 to TRBJ2-5; 7 positions match TRBD2. The CDR3 consists of 14 residues. V lost 3 bases and J lost 4; bases outside the gene matches: 5. Per the germline V gene, CDR1 is ENHRY and CDR2 is SYGVKD. CDR3: CAISDSAGPETQYF. CDR3 sequence (DNA): TGTGCCATCAGTGACTCAGCGGGACCAGAGACCCAGTACTTC.

CDR3 bases: TGTGCCAGCAAATCCATGGGGTCCGGCGGGAGGTTATCAGAGACCCAGTACTTC. Translation gives CASKSMGSGGRLSETQYF. The V and J genes are TRBV5-4 and TRBJ2-5, with 8 positions matching TRBD2. The CDR3 totals 18 residues. The V gene end was trimmed by 6 bases and the J gene end by 4 bases; junction bases not matched to a gene: 20. CDR1 and CDR2 (germline): SGHNT, YYREEE (reference sequence).

This clone was seen only once. This chain connects TRBV2 to TRBJ1-1; tentative D call: TRBD1 (6 bases). This CDR3 comprises 14 residues. V was trimmed by 6 bases and J by 2 bases, leaving 13 bases between them. Germline V gene lookup returns CDR1 SNHLY and CDR2 FYNNEI. The CDR3 spells CASSPQGYNTEAFF. The CDR3 region has the DNA TGTGCCAGCAGCCCACAGGGTTACAACACTGAAGCTTTCTTT. Full variable domain (rest looked up from reference TRBV2 and TRBJ1-1): EPEVTQTPSHQVTQMGQEVILRCVPISNHLYFYWYRQILGQKVEFLVSFYNNEISEKSEIFDDQFSVERPDGSNFTLKIRSTKLEDSAMYFCASSPQGYNTEAFFGQGTRLTVV.

The V and J genes are TRBV7-2 and TRBJ2-3; 9 nucleotides line up with TRBD2. The junction had 9 bases not matched to a gene; V was cut back by 1 base and J by 4 bases. The germline gives CDR1 SGHTA, CDR2 FQGNSA. This CDR3 contains 17 residues. The CDR3 loop is CASSLGRRGGAADTQYF. The CDR3 coding sequence is TGTGCCAGCAGCTTAGGGCGGCGCGGGGGGGCCGCAGATACGCAGTATTTT.

The V gene is TRBV25-1, the J gene TRBJ2-5; 7 bases fit TRBD1. Germline V gene sequence: CDR1 MGHDK, CDR2 SYGVNS. J was trimmed by 5 bases and V by 5 bases; bases with no gene match: 11. CDR3 length equals 15 residues. CDR3 nucleotide sequence: TGTGCCAGCAGTCGACGGGACAGCGGTTTGGAGACCCAGTACTTC. This sequence encodes CASSRRDSGLETQYF.

In this sample, this clone turned up a few times. The rearrangement joins TRBV7-9 to TRBJ1-4, with D possibly TRBD1 on 6 matching bases. V dropped 2 bases and J dropped 4 bases, with 14 bases sitting between them. This CDR3 region has 16 residues. The V gene's germline CDR1 is SEHNR and CDR2 FQNEAQ (reference sequence). The CDR3 DNA sequence: TGTGCCAGCAGCTTACTAGAGGGACACTATAATGAAAAACTGTTTTTT. This codes for CASSLLEGHYNEKLFF.

The chain links TRBV5-1 to TRBJ2-1; TRBD1 agrees at 7 bases. Germline CDR1 reads SGHRS; CDR2 reads YFSETQ. V was pared by 7 bases and J by 9 bases, with 10 bases of the junction left unmatched. CDR3 length: 13 amino acids. CDR3 coding DNA: TGCGCCAGCCGCGTTAACAGGGGTAGTGAGCAGTTCTTC. This sequence encodes CASRVNRGSEQFF.

V and J are TRBV10-3 and TRBJ1-2; tentatively, D is TRBD1 (6 bases). Trimming removed 4 bases from V and 4 bases from J, with 16 bases in between. The CDR3 runs to 15 residues. Germline CDR1 and CDR2: ENHRY and SYGVKD. For the CDR3, the DNA is TGTGCCATCAGTGTCCGGGGGGCGGCTATCTATGGCTACACCTTC. Translation gives CAISVRGAAIYGYTF.

The chain is built from TRBV7-6 and TRBJ1-1, with unresolved D. Trimming removed 3 bases from V and 1 base from J, with 12 bases in between. The CDR3 has 15 amino acids. Germline V gives CDR1 SGHVS, CDR2 FNYEAQ. The CDR3 DNA sequence: TGTGCCAGCAGCTTCGCCCGGTCAGGGAACACTGAAGCTTTCTTT. This sequence encodes CASSFARSGNTEAFF.

Comment on this clone: The junction departs from the called germline gene at one end, perhaps through a read error. Here the CDR3 reads CSSSSLAGTGERGYTF. The CDR3 bases are TGTTCCAGCAGCTCCCTAGCTGGTACAGGGGAGCGTGGCTACACCTTC. The genes are TRBV7-9 and TRBJ1-2, with TRBD1 identical over 7 bases. The germline V gene has CDR1 SEHNR and CDR2 FQNEAQ (reference sequence). The CDR3 contains 16 residues. The complete variable domain, with remaining parts taken from reference TRBV7-9 and TRBJ1-2, reads DTGVSQNPRHKITKRGQNVTFRCDPISEHNRLYWYRQTLGQGPEFLTYFQNEAQLEKSRLLSDRFSAERPKGSFSTLEIQRTEQGDSAMYLCSSSSLAGTGERGYTFGSGTRLTVV.

The sample holds a few counts of this clone. This chain uses TRBV5-1 with TRBJ2-3; D may be TRBD2 (5 bases). This CDR3 has 16 residues. V was trimmed by 0 bases and J by 0 bases, leaving 11 bases between them. In germline, CDR1 is SGHRS, CDR2 YFSETQ. CDR3 region: CASSLERRWSTDTQYF. The CDR3 coding sequence is TGCGCCAGCAGCTTGGAACGGAGGTGGAGCACAGATACGCAGTATTTT.

The chain links TRBV19 to TRBJ1-2; D possibly corresponds to TRBD1 (5 bases). Trimming left V 2 bases short and J 5 bases short, with 21 bases between. Germline assignment: CDR1 LNHDA and CDR2 SQIVND (reference sequence). This CDR3 comprises 17 residues. This chain's CDR3 is CASSITVFGQSWYGYTF. The CDR3, as DNA: TGTGCCAGTAGTATAACGGTATTCGGACAATCATGGTATGGCTACACCTTC.

The chain is built from TRBV13 and TRBJ2-7, with a tentative D call TRBD1 (6 bases). Deletions cut 4 bases from V and 3 bases from J, with 16 bases between. Germline lookup yields CDR1 PRHDT and CDR2 FYEKMQ (reference sequence). The CDR3 runs to 15 residues. CDR3 sequence reads: CASSWRTAQIYEQYF. The CDR3 DNA follows: TGTGCCAGCAGCTGGCGGACAGCTCAGATCTACGAGCAGTACTTC. The full variable domain, rest sourced from reference TRBV13 and TRBJ2-7, is AAGVIQSPRHLIKEKRETATLKCYPIPRHDTVYWYQQGPGQDPQFLISFYEKMQSDKGSIPDRFSAQQFSDYHSELNMSSLELGDSALYFCASSWRTAQIYEQYFGPGTRLTVT.

The chain is built from TRBV27 and TRBJ1-2; no reliable D call. Germline lookup yields CDR1 MNHEY and CDR2 SMNVEV (reference sequence). The V end was cut by 4 bases, the J end by 4 bases, with 16 bases between. The CDR3 contains 15 residues. CDR3 coding DNA: TGTGCCAGCAGTTCCTACCGGACTGCTGGCTATGGCTACACCTTC. Translating gives CASSSYRTAGYGYTF.

This clone was picked up a small number of times. The chain is built from TRBV5-8 and TRBJ2-7, with D possibly TRBD1 on 7 matching bases. The V gene's germline CDR1 is SGHTS and CDR2 YDEGEE. CDR3 length equals 15 residues. V lost 4 bases, J lost 4 bases, and 18 bases lay in between. CDR3 nucleotide sequence: TGTGCCAGCAGCCAACACCTACAGGGGAGGTACGAGCAGTACTTC. Encoded protein: CASSQHLQGRYEQYF.

A few counts support this clone. The chain has TRBV19 and TRBJ2-1; 10 bases are shared with TRBD2. The CDR3 has 15 residues. Unmatched junction bases numbered 2, after V lost 4 bases and J lost 2 bases. Germline V lookup: CDR1 LNHDA, CDR2 SQIVND (reference sequence). The CDR3 coding sequence is TGTGCCAGTAGTACGAGCGGGGGGGCCTACAATGAGCAGTTCTTC. It is translated as CASSTSGGAYNEQFF.

This clone turned up a few times. This rearrangement joins TRBV9 to TRBJ1-1; D unresolved. Trimming cost V 0 bases and J 4 bases, with 13 bases left between them. Germline-derived CDR1 and CDR2 are SGDLS and YYNGEE. This CDR3 has 15 amino acids. CDR3: CASSVGSGWVTEAFF. The CDR3 DNA reads TGTGCCAGCAGCGTAGGTTCAGGCTGGGTCACTGAAGCTTTCTTT.